These 19 T cell receptor beta chains were sequenced from one sample in a study of T-cell memory formation after mild COVID-19. TCRdb called the 5' RACE reads again in MiXCR, with one record for every CDR3 protein. The table includes hundreds of thousands of distinct CDR3 sequences, about 16% detected once. Sequenced input: PBMCs or a T cell subset sorted from them (not recorded which). These receptors came from a young man who had mild COVID-19 (a few samples of this study predate the infection). Cell type and time point are not known.

This rearrangement joins TRBV21-1 to TRBJ2-3; TRBD2, the table's D call, lacks a check against the DNA. TRBV21-1 is flagged as a pseudogene. There are 16 residues in the CDR3. The CDR3: CASSKVERGDTDTQYF. The CDR3 DNA reads TGTGCCAGCAGCAAAGTGGAGCGGGGGGACACAGATACGCAGTATTTT.

There are a few counts of this clonotype. The chain uses TRBV5-6 and TRBJ1-2, with a weak D call TRBD1 (5 bases). Trimming cost V 4 bases and J 7 bases, with 20 bases left between them. Germline CDR1 is SGHDT and CDR2 is YYEEEE. The CDR3 is 15 residues long. The CDR3: CASSPSASGAGGYTF. Here the CDR3 DNA reads TGTGCCAGCAGCCCAAGCGCGTCCGGGGCGGGTGGCTACACCTTC.

The chain carries TRBV4-3 and TRBJ2-1; tentatively, D is TRBD1 or TRBD2 (5 bases each). The CDR3 extends over 13 amino acids. The germline V gene has CDR1 LGHNA and CDR2 YSLEER. V was trimmed by 0 bases and J by 12 bases, leaving 12 bases between them. The CDR3 region is CASSQDRTRGQFF. As DNA, the CDR3 is TGCGCCAGCAGCCAAGACCGAACTAGGGGGCAGTTCTTC.

In its sample, this clonotype was seen many times. This chain joins TRBV6-2 or TRBV6-3 and TRBJ2-4, with D possibly being TRBD2 (5 bases). Germline values: CDR1 MNHEY, CDR2 SVGEGT. The CDR3 is 18 residues long. Trimming took off 6 bases at V and 1 base at J, with 22 bases between the two ends. DNA of the CDR3: TGTGCCAGCAGCCCCCAGGCTAGGGAGCCGGGGGCCAAAAACATTCAGTACTTC. Translating gives CASSPQAREPGAKNIQYF.

V usage is TRBV29-1 and J usage is TRBJ1-2, with 7 bases that match TRBD1. CDR3 size: 13 residues. The ends lost 3 bases at V and 8 bases at J; junction bases unmatched: 9. CDR1 SQVTM and CDR2 ANQGSEA come from the germline V gene. CDR3 sequence reads: CSVDTGEKGGYTF. Here the CDR3 DNA reads TGCAGCGTTGACACAGGGGAGAAAGGAGGCTACACCTTC.

The V gene is TRBV7-1, the J gene TRBJ2-2; D is undetermined. TRBV7-1 is sorted into the ORF group, with uncertain function. The CDR3 length is 15 residues. Deletions cut 6 bases from V and 5 bases from J, with 16 bases between. CDR3 nucleotide sequence: TGTGCCAGCAGTCTGCAGCGCGTTGGGACCGGGGAGCTGTTTTTT. Translating gives CASSLQRVGTGELFF.

The gene calls are TRBV15 and TRBJ2-5; 7 nucleotides line up with TRBD2. This CDR3 region has 15 residues. V lost 3 bases, J lost 4 bases, and 8 bases stayed unmatched. Per germline, CDR1 LNHNV and CDR2 YYDKDF (reference sequence). In nucleotides, the CDR3 is TGTGCCACCAGCAGCCCGCTAGCGGCGTTAGAGACCCAGTACTTC. Amino acids: CATSSPLAALETQYF.

There are a few counts of this clonotype. This chain uses TRBV5-1 with TRBJ1-6, with D unclear. Trimming cost V 4 bases and J 9 bases, with 11 bases left between them. The CDR3 sequence is 13 residues long. Per germline, CDR1 SGHRS and CDR2 YFSETQ. In nucleotides, the CDR3 is TGCGCCAGCAGCAGATTGGAGGGTTCACCCCTCCACTTT. This encodes CASSRLEGSPLHF.

J is TRBJ2-5 and V is TRBV27; D perhaps matches TRBD2 (5 bases). Germline V gene sequence: CDR1 MNHEY, CDR2 SMNVEV (reference sequence). This CDR3 has 13 amino acids. V lost 8 bases and J 9 bases, leaving 19 bases between the germline ends. The CDR3 DNA is TGTGCCAGCCGACCGGCGGGCGCCGCTTCCCAGTACTTC. This codes for CASRPAGAASQYF.

The V and J genes are TRBV20-1 and TRBJ1-3, with a possible D match to TRBD1 (5 bases). Germline CDR1 and CDR2: DFQATT and SNEGSKA (reference sequence). Trimming removed 1 base from V and 0 bases from J, with 10 bases in between. The CDR3 runs to 15 residues. The CDR3 reads CSARVAGGSGNTIYF. The CDR3 DNA reads TGCAGTGCTAGAGTGGCGGGGGGCTCTGGAAACACCATATATTTT.

The V call is TRBV6-2 or TRBV6-3, the J call TRBJ2-7; TRBD2 matches 11 bases. CDR1 is MNHEY and CDR2 is SVGEGT in the germline V gene. The CDR3 covers 15 residues. Losses at the gene ends were 5 bases for V and 2 bases for J; bases not matched to a gene: 5. This chain's CDR3 is CASSGVTSGTYEQYV. CDR3 DNA: TGTGCCAGCAGTGGCGTGACTAGCGGGACCTACGAGCAGTACGTC.

The V call is TRBV7-9, the J call TRBJ1-6; 10 bases are a match to TRBD1. Germline assignment: CDR1 SEHNR and CDR2 FQNEAQ (reference sequence). V lost 5 bases and J lost 10; bases outside the gene matches: 8. The CDR3 has 15 amino acids. This CDR3 is CASSKNQGQGSPLHF. CDR3 in DNA: TGTGCCAGCAGCAAAAATCAGGGACAGGGGTCACCCCTCCACTTT.

This clonotype appeared a few times. The chain combines TRBV6-5 with TRBJ2-2; D is unresolved. The germline V gene encodes CDR1 MNHEY and CDR2 SVGAGI. There are 13 residues in the CDR3. Deletions cut 8 bases from V and 1 base from J, with 8 bases between. The CDR3 sequence is CASYVQNTGELFF. The CDR3 DNA is TGTGCCAGCTACGTACAGAACACCGGGGAGCTGTTTTTT.

This clonotype was seen only a few times. The rearrangement uses TRBV7-2 and TRBJ2-7; D might be TRBD2 (5 bases). The CDR3 is 13 amino acids. Germline-derived CDR1 and CDR2 are SGHTA and FQGNSA. Trimming cost V 3 bases and J 4 bases, with 10 bases left between them. The CDR3 reads CASSLQPGYEQYV. The CDR3 DNA is TGTGCCAGCAGCTTGCAGCCGGGGTACGAGCAGTACGTC.

This clonotype was picked up a small number of times. V is TRBV11-2 and J is TRBJ2-1; D not resolved. V lost 4 bases and J 9 bases, leaving 7 bases between the germline ends. Germline V gene lookup returns CDR1 SGHAT and CDR2 FQNNGV. The CDR3 runs 11 residues. This chain's CDR3 is CASSSHSEQFF. As DNA, the CDR3 is TGTGCCAGCAGCTCACACTCTGAGCAGTTCTTC.

Ten or more counts support this clonotype. The chain joins TRBV9 to TRBJ2-5; D may be TRBD1 or TRBD2 (5 bases each). CDR3 length: 14 amino acids. V was pared by 1 base and J by 2 bases, with 9 bases between. Germline V gives CDR1 SGDLS, CDR2 YYNGEE. The CDR3 coding sequence is TGTGCCAGCAGCGTAACCGGGACGCAAGAGACCCAGTACTTC. This encodes CASSVTGTQETQYF.

This clonotype was counted only a few times. The chain joins TRBV6-6 to TRBJ2-3; tentatively, D is TRBD2 (6 bases). V dropped 2 bases and J dropped 0 bases, with 12 bases sitting between them. From germline, CDR1 is MNHNY and CDR2 SVGAGI (reference sequence). This CDR3 spans 16 amino acids. The CDR3 DNA is TGTGCCAGCAGTTACACGGGAGCGGTCAGCACAGATACGCAGTATTTT. Encoded protein: CASSYTGAVSTDTQYF.

The chain employs TRBV2 and TRBJ2-4; D unclear. V was trimmed by 7 bases and J by 8 bases, leaving 15 bases between them. The CDR3 consists of 13 residues. Looked up from germline, CDR1 is SNHLY and CDR2 is FYNNEI. CDR3 region: CASKAGPMDIQYF. For the CDR3, the DNA is TGTGCCAGCAAAGCAGGCCCCATGGACATTCAGTACTTC.

This chain links TRBV24-1 with TRBJ2-3, with 10 positions matching TRBD2. V was clipped by 4 bases and J by 2 bases; unmatched bases: 5. Germline values: CDR1 KGHDR, CDR2 SFDVKD. The CDR3 is 16 amino acids. This CDR3 reads CATSDPSGGYTDTQYF. The CDR3 DNA follows: TGTGCCACCAGTGACCCTAGCGGGGGTTACACAGATACGCAGTATTTT.